This TCR beta chain came from a study of shared clonotypes between healthy human individuals. For the study at large: Three plates each covered CD4 naive and memory; CD8 naive two, CD8 memory one. Study findings and constraints: A reduction in generation probabilities was seen for non-shared clonotypes relative to those shared by all four donors. It was observed that roughly 5% of naive CD4 clonotypes were shared across a handful of donors.

Researchers ran the assay at a deep level. Measured with immunoSEQ multiplex PCR; TCRdb has only the in-frame clones, and not every one. The sample carries about 2.4 million clones, 93% recorded once. Details on this clone: Its target is not known.

V lost 8 bases and J 7 bases, leaving 17 bases between the germline ends. This CDR3 comprises 14 residues. Germline V gene data show CDR1 as SNHLY and CDR2 as FYNNEI. The chain recombines TRBV2 with TRBJ2-2; a possible D gene is TRBD2 (5 bases). What was sequenced was naive CD4+ T cells from PBMCs. Subset described: CD45RA+ positively selected. The origin of this receptor is a man aged 18-30 years in good health. Some clones in this sample may be carry-over from other donors' samples. The CDR3 sequence: CASGASHGIGELFF. The CDR3, as DNA: TGTGCCAGCGGCGCTTCGCACGGGATCGGGGAGCTGTTTTTT.